A single sample is the source of the 19 T cell receptor beta chains below, sequenced in a study of CD8 T cells in ankylosing spondylitis. TCRdb used MiXCR to reprocess the 5' RACE reads, holding one entry per CDR3 protein. The sample has about 250,000 distinct CDR3 sequences, over 30% seen once; the top ten hold 4% to 5.5%. Sequencing was performed on blood, either unsorted or a sorted T cell fraction (not recorded which). The receptors here all came from a male donor with ankylosing spondylitis or in good health (not recorded which).

The rearrangement joins TRBV29-1 to TRBJ1-2; D possibly corresponds to TRBD1 (5 bases). The CDR3 runs to 13 residues. Trimming removed 7 bases from V and 4 bases from J, with 16 bases in between. CDR1 and CDR2 from the germline V gene are SQVTM and ANQGSEA. CDR3 sequence: CSAVGASGYGYTF. For the CDR3, the DNA is TGCAGCGCAGTAGGGGCATCGGGCTATGGCTACACCTTC.

The chain recombines TRBV20-1 with TRBJ2-7; perhaps D is TRBD1 or TRBD2 (5 bases each). Deletions cut 3 bases from V and 5 bases from J, with 20 bases between. Germline values: CDR1 DFQATT, CDR2 SNEGSKA (reference sequence). The CDR3 has 15 amino acids. The CDR3 coding sequence is TGCAGTGCTAGGGGGGTCCGGGACGCAGGCCACGAGCAGTACTTC. Its translation is CSARGVRDAGHEQYF.

The chain recombines TRBV2 with TRBJ2-1; D gene unclear. V was clipped by 3 bases and J by 3 bases, with 6 bases between them. The CDR3 length is 13 residues. Germline loops: CDR1 SNHLY, CDR2 FYNNEI. The CDR3 sequence is CASSEASYNEQFF. The CDR3 coding sequence is TGTGCCAGCAGTGAGGCTAGCTACAATGAGCAGTTCTTC.

The chain has TRBV12-3 or TRBV12-4 and TRBJ2-3; 13 nucleotides agree with TRBD2. There are 18 residues in the CDR3. The junction had 6 bases not matched to a gene; V was cut back by 3 bases and J by 0 bases. CDR3 amino acids: CASSLVTSGGPSTDTQYF. CDR3 nucleotide sequence: TGTGCCAGCAGTTTGGTGACTAGCGGGGGGCCTAGCACAGATACGCAGTATTTT.

The chain uses TRBV28 and TRBJ2-6; the match to TRBD1 covers 7 bases. Germline CDR1 and CDR2: MDHEN and SYDVKM. Trimming removed 3 bases from V and 0 bases from J; junction bases left unmatched: 8. The CDR3 spans 18 residues. Here the CDR3 reads CASSFLRDSLSGANVLTF. Written as DNA, the CDR3 is TGTGCCAGCAGTTTCCTTCGGGACAGCCTCTCTGGGGCCAACGTCCTGACTTTC.

The CDR3 protein is CASSDRRDEQYF. In nucleotides, the CDR3 is TGTGCCAGCTCCGATCGCAGGGACGAGCAGTACTTC. This chain connects TRBV18 to TRBJ2-7, with a weak D call TRBD1 (5 bases). CDR3 length: 12 residues. V was pared by 6 bases and J by 5 bases, with 11 bases between. CDR1 is KGHSH, CDR2 LQKENI, per germline.

This rearrangement joins TRBV6-1 to TRBJ1-2, with D possibly being TRBD1 (6 bases). CDR1 and CDR2 (germline): MNHNS, SASEGT. CDR3 length equals 13 residues. With 6 bases removed from V and 5 bases from J, the gap between germline ends came to 13 bases. The CDR3 reads CASRQETGYGYTF. CDR3 bases: TGTGCCAGCAGACAAGAGACAGGATATGGCTACACCTTC.

The J gene is TRBJ2-5, the V gene TRBV7-7, with 9 bases that match TRBD2. Losses at the gene ends were 1 base for V and 4 bases for J; bases not matched to a gene: 10. This CDR3 contains 17 residues. Germline V CDR1 and CDR2: SSHAT, FNYEAQ (reference sequence). CDR3 sequence (DNA): TGTGCCAGCAGCTTAGTGTTGGCGGGGGGGTCGCGAGAGACCCAGTACTTC. Translated, it gives CASSLVLAGGSRETQYF. Combining the CDR3 with reference TRBV7-7 and TRBJ2-5 gives the whole variable domain GAGVSQSPRYKVTKRGQDVTLRCDPISSHATLYWYQQALGQGPEFLTYFNYEAQPDKSGLPSDRFSAERPEGSISTLTIQRTEQRDSAMYRCASSLVLAGGSRETQYFGPGTRLLVL.

In this sample, this clonotype turned up a few times. The rearrangement uses TRBV12-3 or TRBV12-4 and TRBJ2-5; D is unclear. The CDR3 loop spans 12 amino acids. The germline V and J ends were trimmed by 2 bases and 5 bases, with 6 bases remaining between them. This chain's CDR3 is CASSLRVETQYF. The CDR3 coding sequence is TGTGCCAGCAGTTTACGAGTGGAGACCCAGTACTTC.

In its sample, this clonotype was seen a few times. This rearrangement joins TRBV6-5 to TRBJ2-1; D is uncertain. The CDR3 loop spans 15 amino acids. Trimming pared 0 bases from V and 0 bases from J, leaving 6 bases between. CDR1 is MNHEY, CDR2 SVGAGI, per germline. The CDR3 DNA is TGTGCCAGCAGTTACTCGCGGAGCTCCTACAATGAGCAGTTCTTC. Encoded protein: CASSYSRSSYNEQFF.

Only a few counts were recorded for this clonotype. The chain uses TRBV4-2 and TRBJ1-5; D gene uncertain. V was cut by 0 bases and J by 5 bases, with 14 bases left in between. Germline values: CDR1 LGHNA, CDR2 YNFKEQ. The CDR3 runs 16 residues. CDR3 in amino acids: CASSQDWSPVDQPQHF. CDR3 DNA: TGTGCCAGCAGCCAAGATTGGTCCCCGGTCGATCAGCCCCAGCATTTT.

This clonotype appeared a few times. This chain uses TRBV7-9 with TRBJ2-5; tentatively, D is TRBD1 (5 bases). Looked up from germline, CDR1 is SEHNR and CDR2 is FQNEAQ (reference sequence). Trimming stripped 1 base from V and 5 bases from J, with 11 bases between. The CDR3 spans 14 residues. The CDR3 sequence: CASSLGGSWETQYF. CDR3 in DNA: TGTGCCAGCAGCTTAGGGGGCTCCTGGGAGACCCAGTACTTC.

This chain connects TRBV29-1 to TRBJ2-7; tentative D call: TRBD1 (6 bases). CDR3 length: 16 residues. Between the trimmed V and J ends, which lost 6 bases and 0 bases, there was a span of 21 bases. Looked up from germline, CDR1 is SQVTM and CDR2 is ANQGSEA. Here the CDR3 DNA reads TGCAGCGTGGCCGTAGGGAAATCGACAGGCTCCTACGAGCAGTACTTC. Protein product: CSVAVGKSTGSYEQYF.

The V and J genes are TRBV5-1 and TRBJ2-7; 10 bases line up with TRBD1. CDR3 size: 15 residues. Unmatched junction bases numbered 7, after V lost 3 bases and J lost 4 bases. Germline V lookup: CDR1 SGHRS, CDR2 YFSETQ. This CDR3 reads CASSSQPGQGYEQYF. Written as DNA, the CDR3 is TGCGCCAGCAGCTCCCAGCCGGGACAGGGGTACGAGCAGTACTTC.

This chain links TRBV20-1 with TRBJ2-7, with 7 bases identical to TRBD1. V was clipped by 4 bases and J by 2 bases; unmatched bases: 5. The CDR3 loop spans 13 amino acids. Germline loops: CDR1 DFQATT, CDR2 SNEGSKA (reference sequence). CDR3 region: CSAKATGTYEQYF. CDR3 sequence (DNA): TGCAGTGCTAAAGCGACAGGGACCTACGAGCAGTACTTC.

The chain employs TRBV12-3 or TRBV12-4 and TRBJ2-1; D might be TRBD2 (6 bases). Trimming took off 5 bases at V and 5 bases at J, with 13 bases between the two ends. The CDR3 loop spans 14 amino acids. CDR3 in DNA: TGTGCCAGCAGTGCTCGGGGGACCGACAATGAGCAGTTCTTC. Its protein product is CASSARGTDNEQFF.

CDR3 DNA: TGCAGCGTTCGGACAGCGTACTACGAGCAGTACTTC. Its protein product is CSVRTAYYEQYF. The chain has TRBV29-1 and TRBJ2-7, with D perhaps TRBD1 (6 bases). The V and J ends lost 5 bases and 3 bases respectively, with 11 bases between them. CDR3 length equals 12 residues. The germline CDR1 and CDR2 sequences are SQVTM and ANQGSEA.

This clonotype was seen a few times. The chain couples TRBV6-1 to TRBJ2-7; TRBD1 matches 9 bases. From germline, CDR1 is MNHNS and CDR2 SASEGT. The CDR3 has 17 amino acids. Trimming removed 5 bases from V and 2 bases from J; junction bases left unmatched: 13. Here the CDR3 DNA reads TGTGCCAGCAGTATTTCTACCGGGACAGGGATCCCCTACGAGCAGTACTTC. Translation: CASSISTGTGIPYEQYF.

The chain has TRBV20-1 and TRBJ2-7, with 8 bases that match TRBD2. The junction had 8 bases not matched to a gene; V was cut back by 3 bases and J by 7 bases. Germline assignment: CDR1 DFQATT and CDR2 SNEGSKA (reference sequence). The CDR3 loop spans 13 amino acids. DNA of the CDR3: TGCAGTGCTAGGGAGGGCGGGGGGAGAGAGCAGTACTTC. This codes for CSAREGGGREQYF.